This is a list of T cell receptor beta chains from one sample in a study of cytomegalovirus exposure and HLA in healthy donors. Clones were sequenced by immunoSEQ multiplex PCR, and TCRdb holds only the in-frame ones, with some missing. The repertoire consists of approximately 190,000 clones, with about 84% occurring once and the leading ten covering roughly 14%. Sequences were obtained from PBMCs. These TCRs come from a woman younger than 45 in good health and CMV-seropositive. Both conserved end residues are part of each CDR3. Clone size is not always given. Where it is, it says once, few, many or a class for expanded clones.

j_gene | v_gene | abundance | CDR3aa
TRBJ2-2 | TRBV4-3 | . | CASSQDRLAATNTGELFF
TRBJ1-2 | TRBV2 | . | CASSEAIGQGVRYTF
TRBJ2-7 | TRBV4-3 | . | CASSQGRGEQYF
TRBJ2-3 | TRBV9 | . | CASSEGPRADTQYF
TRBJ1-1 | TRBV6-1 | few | CASGRTGSGEAFF
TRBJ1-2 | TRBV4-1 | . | CASSPRGDYGYTF
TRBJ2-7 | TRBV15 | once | CATSKGQGAGEQYF
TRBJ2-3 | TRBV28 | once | CASNDRGDSTDTQYF
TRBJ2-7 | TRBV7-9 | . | CSSSSGLGQYF
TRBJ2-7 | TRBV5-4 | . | CASSSVPGGHEQYF
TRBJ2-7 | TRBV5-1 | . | CASSLSLDYEQYF
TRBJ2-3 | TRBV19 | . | CASSYASGDTQYF
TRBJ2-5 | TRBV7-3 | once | CASSLAGGRQETQYF
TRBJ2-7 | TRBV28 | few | CASTEDSAMYEQYF
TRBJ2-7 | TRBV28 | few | CASSATGTGDYEQYF
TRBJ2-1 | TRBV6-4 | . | CASSLEAGRGNEQFF
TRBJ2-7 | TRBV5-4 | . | CASSLAGVNEQYF
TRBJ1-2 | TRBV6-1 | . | CASRPGTGKSYTF
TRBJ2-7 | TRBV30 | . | CAWSSGGRSYEQYF
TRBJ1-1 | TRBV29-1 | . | CSGADRGTEAFF
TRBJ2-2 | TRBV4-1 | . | CASSLPQTGGDAGELFF
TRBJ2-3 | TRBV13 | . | CASSLPSGSTDTQYF
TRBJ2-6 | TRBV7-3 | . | CASSFSRGSGANVLTF
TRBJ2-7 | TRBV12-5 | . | CASGLVSGSSSYEQYF
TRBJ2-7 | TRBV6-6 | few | CAFPFRDLAIYEQYF
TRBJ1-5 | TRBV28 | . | CASSLSQSPQPQHF
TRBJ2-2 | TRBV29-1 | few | CSLREGLTGELFF
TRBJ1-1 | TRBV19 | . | CASSAPGQGMQAFF
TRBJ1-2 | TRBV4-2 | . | CASSQDARAGYTF
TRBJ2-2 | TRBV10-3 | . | CAISGGRGTGELFF
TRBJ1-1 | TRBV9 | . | CAVPGERAFF
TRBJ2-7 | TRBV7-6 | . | CASSLGGSEGTYEQYF
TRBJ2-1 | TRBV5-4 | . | CASTPRTGSYNEQFF
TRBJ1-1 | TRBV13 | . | CASSYRPGQFTEAFF
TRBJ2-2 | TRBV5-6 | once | CASTRLAGVVGELFF
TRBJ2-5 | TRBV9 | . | CASSVEGRVQETQYF
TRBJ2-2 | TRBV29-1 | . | CSVGSLASGELFF
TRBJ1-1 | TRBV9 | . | CASSDLVGDTEAFF
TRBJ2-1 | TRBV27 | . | CASSWEQGFNEQFF
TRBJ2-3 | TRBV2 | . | CASKPSGGTDTQYF
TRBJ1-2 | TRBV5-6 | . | CASSSETGRYYGYTF
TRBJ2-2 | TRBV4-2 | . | CASSQRDRNGELFF
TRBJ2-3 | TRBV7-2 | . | CASRTTGGMGTDTQYF
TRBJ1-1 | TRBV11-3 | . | CASSETGDLNTEAFF
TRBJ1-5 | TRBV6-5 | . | CASSPSGAWQPQHF
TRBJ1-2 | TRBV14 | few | CASSPGTGGGYTF
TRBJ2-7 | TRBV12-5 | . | CASGLASGRPTYEQYF
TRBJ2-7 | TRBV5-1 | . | CASSPTGGQGEQYF
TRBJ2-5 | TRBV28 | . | CASSQTGGNGKTQYF
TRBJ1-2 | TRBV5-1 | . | CASRPTGDYGYTF
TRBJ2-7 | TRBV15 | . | CATSREAGRSYEQYF
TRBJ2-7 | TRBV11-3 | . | CASSPRISGDTYEQYF
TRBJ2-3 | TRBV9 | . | CASSVGGRSTDTQYF